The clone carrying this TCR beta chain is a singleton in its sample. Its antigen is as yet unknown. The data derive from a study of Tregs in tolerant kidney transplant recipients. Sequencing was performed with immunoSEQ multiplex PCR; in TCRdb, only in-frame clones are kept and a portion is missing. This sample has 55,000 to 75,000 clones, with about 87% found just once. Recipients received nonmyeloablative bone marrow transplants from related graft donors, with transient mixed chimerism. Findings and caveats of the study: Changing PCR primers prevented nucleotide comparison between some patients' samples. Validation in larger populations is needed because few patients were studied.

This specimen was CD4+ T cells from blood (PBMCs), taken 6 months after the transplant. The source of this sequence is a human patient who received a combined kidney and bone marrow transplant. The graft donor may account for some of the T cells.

DNA for the CDR3: TGCGCCAGCAGCCACACGCCGGGGACAGGGGAAGAGACCCAGTACTTC. Protein: CASSHTPGTGEETQYF. The chain couples TRBV5-1 to TRBJ2-5; the match to TRBD1 covers 10 bases. V lost 4 bases, J lost 3 bases, and 9 bases stayed unmatched. The CDR3 covers 16 residues. Germline loops: CDR1 SGHRS, CDR2 YFSETQ.